This T cell receptor beta chain was identified during a study of tissue T cells after allogeneic stem cell transplantation. Study-level results: Tissue-detected TCR repertoire was only partly captured by blood and spleen T cells.

A word on this clone: The antigen is undetermined. Gene names are the mouse ones. From the germline J gene comes the end of the CDR3, since the read stops 1 residue before it.

This CDR3 has 14 residues. The V and J ends lost 0 bases and 5 bases respectively, with 10 bases between them. Per germline, CDR1 GFQATS and CDR2 STVNSAI. As to time point: mouse harvest day 14 after allogeneic transplant. Tail vein injection delivered 10^7 T-cell-depleted bone marrow cells and 10^6 splenic CD5+ T cells. This mouse GVHD model was MHC-mismatched B6 to BALB/c, profiled day 7 or 14. Using immunoSEQ multiplex PCR, the repertoire was profiled, and TCRdb retains in-frame clones only, with some absent. The sample holds roughly 1,400 clones; roughly 47% are singletons and the top ten take roughly 50%.

The chain links TRBV20 to TRBJ2-2; perhaps TRBD1 as D (5 bases). Specimen: spleen. The sequence derives from a female BALB/c mouse given C57BL/6 T cells with graft-versus-host disease after an allogeneic hematopoietic cell transplant. The covered CDR3 bases are TGTGGTGCTAGGGAGCAGGGAGGGACCGGGCAGCTCTAC. Residues: CGAREQGGTGQLY. The full-length CDR3 reads as CGAREQGGTGQLYF.